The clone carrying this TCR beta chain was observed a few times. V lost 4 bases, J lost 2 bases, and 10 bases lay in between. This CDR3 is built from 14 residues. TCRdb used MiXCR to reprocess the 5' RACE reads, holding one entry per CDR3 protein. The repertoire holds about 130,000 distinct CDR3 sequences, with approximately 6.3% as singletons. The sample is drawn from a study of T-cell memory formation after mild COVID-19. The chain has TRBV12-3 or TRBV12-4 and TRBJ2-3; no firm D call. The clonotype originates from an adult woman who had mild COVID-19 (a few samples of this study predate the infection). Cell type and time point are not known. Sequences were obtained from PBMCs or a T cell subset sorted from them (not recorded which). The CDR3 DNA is TGTGCCAGCAGTTCCCGGCCGCTCACAGATACGCAGTATTTT. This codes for CASSSRPLTDTQYF.